Here is one T cell receptor (beta chain) with its context. Its antigen is unknown. Base-call qualities are not available, and no considerably larger clone is one nucleotide away. Collaborating institutions collected whole blood in K2EDTA tubes following their own protocols. For TCRbeta analysis, collaborator samples were shipped as frozen whole blood, as isolated PBMCs, or as DNA extracted from either sample type. CDR1 LGHDT and CDR2 YNNKEL are derived from the germline V gene (reference sequence). V sheds 1 base and J sheds 5 bases, leaving 21 bases between their ends. Taken from cysteine to phenylalanine, the CDR3 has 17 residues. Of the read, only the CDR3 DNA is kept; its 51 bases are in frame from base 1. This entry belongs to a study of blood T cell repertoires in COVID-19 (dated by TCRdb to 2018 to 2021). In terms of the full investigation: Collaborator samples came from the United States, Italy and Spain and covered acute and convalescent phases of COVID-19. The material from the prospective study consisted of cDNA or gDNA derived from T cells, B-cell-depleted T cells, or PBMCs. Deeply sampled blood TCRbeta repertoires from subjects exposed to, actively infected with, or recovered from COVID-19 were included in the dataset. The repertoires were released in a freely available public database meant as a resource for research on the immune response to SARS-CoV-2. The samples were drawn from the first 160 participants of the ongoing ImmuneRACE study and from 950 to 1,500 subjects provided by 6 global collaborators. Nearly every sample came with metadata listing a de-identified subject ID, COVID-19 status, age in years and sex. HLA class I and class II types, where available, came from metadata supplied by the sample provider rather than from assay-based typing.

Summary of the overall study and its limitations: The quantity of clinical and demographic metadata differed by source and by participant and was supplied without curation.

TCRbeta CDR3 regions were amplified from genomic DNA using the immunoSEQ Assay, a bias-controlled multiplex PCR. Per the original workflow: Within the assay, amplification of reference gene primers was used to estimate how many nucleated cells each sample contained. To quantify the absolute abundance of each unique TCRbeta CDR3 rearrangement, sequence reads were collapsed and filtered. For each sample, productive Simpson clonality was calculated by taking the square root of Simpson's diversity index across productive rearrangements. Entries here come from immuneACCESS through TCRdb and include only in-frame sequences with V and J called. Some clones fail to appear in such tables; in the studies checked, an unresolved V gene covers under half of the shortfall, and the cause of the remainder is unknown. The DNA gave D and trimming, while V, J and clone size come from that table. Present in this sample are some 190,000 clones, 80% to 90% of which were seen just once. More than 3% of the sample is taken by the ten largest.

Sequencing was performed on peripheral blood. This sequence was found in a man aged 55 to 69 with acute or convalescent COVID-19. The rearrangement joined TRBV3-1 (or the pseudogene TRBV3-2) to TRBJ2-7, with a tentative D gene TRBD2 over 6 matching bases. The CDR3 protein is CASSQAKGGASDHEQYF. The DNA sequence reads TGTGCCAGCAGCCAAGCGAAAGGTGGCGCTAGCGATCACGAGCAGTACTTC.